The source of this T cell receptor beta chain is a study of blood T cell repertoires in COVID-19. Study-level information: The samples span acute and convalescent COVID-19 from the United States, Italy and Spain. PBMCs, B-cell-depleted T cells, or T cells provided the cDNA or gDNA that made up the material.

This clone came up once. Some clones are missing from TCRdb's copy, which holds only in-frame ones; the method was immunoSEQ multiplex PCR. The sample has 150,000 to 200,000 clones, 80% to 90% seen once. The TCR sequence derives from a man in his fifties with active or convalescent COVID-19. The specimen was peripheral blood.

Here the CDR3 DNA reads TGTGCCAGCAGTCCCTACACCGGGGAGCTGTTTTTT. Protein product: CASSPYTGELFF. This chain links TRBV6-5 with TRBJ2-2; D is unclear. The V gene's germline CDR1 is MNHEY and CDR2 SVGAGI. Trimming stripped 5 bases from V and 3 bases from J, with 4 bases between. The CDR3 has 12 amino acids.